This T cell receptor beta chain stems from a study of technical replicates of blood from a few donors. TCRdb's copy holds only in-frame clones and misses some; the assay was immunoSEQ multiplex PCR. Seen here are fewer than 85,000 clones, roughly 90% observed once, and the top ten hold roughly 0.39%. The V gene lost 0 bases and the J gene lost 4 bases, with 4 bases spanning the gap. The germline CDR1 and CDR2 sequences are DFQATT and SNEGSKA (reference sequence). This CDR3 has 11 residues. In the case of this clone: Other nucleotide sequences in the sample specify the same CDR3.

Source material: T cells isolated from PBMCs. This chain uses TRBV20-1 with TRBJ2-7; D not resolved. The clonotype was recovered from a human donor in good health. The CDR3 DNA reads as TGCAGTGCTAGAGACAGTTACGAGCAGTACTTC. It translates to CSARDSYEQYF.